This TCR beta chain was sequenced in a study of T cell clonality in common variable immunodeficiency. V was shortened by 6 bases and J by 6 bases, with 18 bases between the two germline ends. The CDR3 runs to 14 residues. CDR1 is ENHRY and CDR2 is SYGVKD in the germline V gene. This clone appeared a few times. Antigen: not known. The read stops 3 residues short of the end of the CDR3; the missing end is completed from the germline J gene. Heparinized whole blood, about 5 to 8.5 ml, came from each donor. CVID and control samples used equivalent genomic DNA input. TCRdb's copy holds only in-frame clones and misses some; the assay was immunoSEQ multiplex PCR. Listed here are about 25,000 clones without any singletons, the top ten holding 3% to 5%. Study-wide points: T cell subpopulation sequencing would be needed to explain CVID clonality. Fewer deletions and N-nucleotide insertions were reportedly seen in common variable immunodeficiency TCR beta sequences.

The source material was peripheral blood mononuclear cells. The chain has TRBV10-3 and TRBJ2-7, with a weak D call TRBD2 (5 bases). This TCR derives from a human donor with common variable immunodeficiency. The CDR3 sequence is CAIRGERVPSEQYF. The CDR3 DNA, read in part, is TGTGCCATCAGAGGTGAGAGGGTGCCCTCCGAG.